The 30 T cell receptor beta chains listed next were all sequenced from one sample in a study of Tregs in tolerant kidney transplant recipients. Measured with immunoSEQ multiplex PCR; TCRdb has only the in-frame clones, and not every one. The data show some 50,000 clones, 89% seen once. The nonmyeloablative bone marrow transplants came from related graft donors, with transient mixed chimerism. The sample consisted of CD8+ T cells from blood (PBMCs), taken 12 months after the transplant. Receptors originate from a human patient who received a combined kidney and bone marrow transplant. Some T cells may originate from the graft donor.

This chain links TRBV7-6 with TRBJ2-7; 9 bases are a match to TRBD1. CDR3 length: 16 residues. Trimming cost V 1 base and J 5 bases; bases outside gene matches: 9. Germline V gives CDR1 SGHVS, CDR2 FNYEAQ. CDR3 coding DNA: TGTGCCAGCAGCTTAGGCCAAGGGACAGGGAGAGACGAGCAGTACTTC. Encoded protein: CASSLGQGTGRDEQYF.

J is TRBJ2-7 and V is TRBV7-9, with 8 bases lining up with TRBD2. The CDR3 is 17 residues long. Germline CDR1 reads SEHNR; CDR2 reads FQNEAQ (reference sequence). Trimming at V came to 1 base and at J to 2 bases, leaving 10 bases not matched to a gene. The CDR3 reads CASSLGPSSGPTYEQYF. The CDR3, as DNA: TGTGCCAGCAGCTTAGGGCCGTCTAGCGGGCCCACCTACGAGCAGTACTTC.

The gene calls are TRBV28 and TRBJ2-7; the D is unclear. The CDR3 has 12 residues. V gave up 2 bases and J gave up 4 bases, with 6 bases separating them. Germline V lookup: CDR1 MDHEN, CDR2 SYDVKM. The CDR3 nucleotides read TGTGCCAGCAGTTTAAGAGCTTACGAGCAGTACTTC. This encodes CASSLRAYEQYF.

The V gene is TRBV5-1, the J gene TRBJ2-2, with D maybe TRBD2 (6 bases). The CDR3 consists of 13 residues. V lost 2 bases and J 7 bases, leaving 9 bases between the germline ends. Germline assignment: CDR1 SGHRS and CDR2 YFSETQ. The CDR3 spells CASSFDGGGELFF. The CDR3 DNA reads TGCGCCAGCAGCTTCGACGGGGGCGGGGAGCTGTTTTTT.

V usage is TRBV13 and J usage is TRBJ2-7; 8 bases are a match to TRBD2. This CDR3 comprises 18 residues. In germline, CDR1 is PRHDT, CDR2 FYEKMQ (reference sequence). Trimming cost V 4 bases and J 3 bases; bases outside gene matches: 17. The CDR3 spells CASSSKGTSADIGYEQYF. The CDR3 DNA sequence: TGTGCCAGCAGCTCTAAGGGGACTAGTGCCGACATTGGCTACGAGCAGTACTTC.

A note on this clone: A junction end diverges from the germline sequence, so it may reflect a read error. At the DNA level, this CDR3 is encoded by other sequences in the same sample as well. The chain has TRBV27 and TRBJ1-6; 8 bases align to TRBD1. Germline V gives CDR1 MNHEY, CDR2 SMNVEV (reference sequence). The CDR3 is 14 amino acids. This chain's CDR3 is CASSWTGLNSPLHF. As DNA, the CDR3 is TGTGCCAGCAGCTGGACAGGGCTTAATTCCCCCCTCCACTTT.

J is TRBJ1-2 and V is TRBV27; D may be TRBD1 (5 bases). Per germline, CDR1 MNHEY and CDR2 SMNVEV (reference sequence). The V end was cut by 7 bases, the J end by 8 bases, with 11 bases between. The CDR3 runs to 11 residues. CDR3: CASTGGWGYTF. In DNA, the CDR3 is TGTGCCAGCACCGGGGGATGGGGCTACACCTTC.

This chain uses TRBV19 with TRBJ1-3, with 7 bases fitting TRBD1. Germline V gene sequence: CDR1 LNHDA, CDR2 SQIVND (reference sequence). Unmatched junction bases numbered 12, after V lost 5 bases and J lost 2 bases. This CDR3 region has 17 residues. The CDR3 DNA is TGTGCCAGTAGTGCCACCTCCAGGGGGTTAACTGGAAACACCATATATTTT. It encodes CASSATSRGLTGNTIYF.

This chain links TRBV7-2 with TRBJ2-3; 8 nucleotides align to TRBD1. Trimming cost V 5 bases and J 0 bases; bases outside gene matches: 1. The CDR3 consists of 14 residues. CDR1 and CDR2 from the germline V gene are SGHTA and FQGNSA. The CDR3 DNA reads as TGTGCCAGCAGCGACAGGGGAAGCACAGATACGCAGTATTTT. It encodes CASSDRGSTDTQYF.

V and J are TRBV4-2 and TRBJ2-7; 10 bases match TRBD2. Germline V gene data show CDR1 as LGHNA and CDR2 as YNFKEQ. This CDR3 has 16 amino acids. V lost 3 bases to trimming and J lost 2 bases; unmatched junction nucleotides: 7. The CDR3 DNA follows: TGTGCCAGCAGCCACCGTAGCGGGAGGAATGCCTACGAGCAGTACTTC. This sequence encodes CASSHRSGRNAYEQYF.

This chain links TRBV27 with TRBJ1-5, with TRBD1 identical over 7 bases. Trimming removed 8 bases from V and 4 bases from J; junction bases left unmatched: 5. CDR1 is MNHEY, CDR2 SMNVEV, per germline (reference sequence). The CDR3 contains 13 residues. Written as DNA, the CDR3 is TGTGCCAGCGGGACAGTGAATAATCAGCCCCAGCATTTT. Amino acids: CASGTVNNQPQHF.

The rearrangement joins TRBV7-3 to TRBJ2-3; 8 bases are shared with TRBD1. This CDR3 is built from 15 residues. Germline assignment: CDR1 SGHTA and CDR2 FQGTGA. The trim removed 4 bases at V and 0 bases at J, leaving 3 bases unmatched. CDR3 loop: CASSSTGGSTDTQYF. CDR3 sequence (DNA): TGTGCCAGCAGCTCCACAGGGGGGAGCACAGATACGCAGTATTTT.

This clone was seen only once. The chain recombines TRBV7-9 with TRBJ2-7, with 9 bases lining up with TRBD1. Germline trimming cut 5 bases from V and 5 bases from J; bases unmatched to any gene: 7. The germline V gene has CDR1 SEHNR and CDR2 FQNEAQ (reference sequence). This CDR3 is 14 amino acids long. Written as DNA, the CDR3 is TGTGCCAGCAGCCCCGCGACAGGGGGAAACGAGCAGTACTTC. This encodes CASSPATGGNEQYF.

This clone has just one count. The CDR3 is CASSQGRGSSYEQYF. DNA of the CDR3: TGCGCCAGCAGCCAAGGGCGGGGGAGCTCCTACGAGCAGTACTTC. This chain connects TRBV4-3 to TRBJ2-7, with 7 bases aligning to TRBD2. This CDR3 has 15 amino acids. The V gene end was trimmed by 1 base and the J gene end by 0 bases; junction bases not matched to a gene: 3. Germline V gene sequence: CDR1 LGHNA, CDR2 YSLEER.

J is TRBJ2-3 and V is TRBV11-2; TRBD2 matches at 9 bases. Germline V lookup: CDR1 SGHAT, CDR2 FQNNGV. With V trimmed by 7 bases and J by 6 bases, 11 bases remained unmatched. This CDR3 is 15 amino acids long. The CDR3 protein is CASNLLAGHPDTQYF. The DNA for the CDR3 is TGTGCCAGCAACCTTCTAGCGGGGCACCCGGATACGCAGTATTTT.

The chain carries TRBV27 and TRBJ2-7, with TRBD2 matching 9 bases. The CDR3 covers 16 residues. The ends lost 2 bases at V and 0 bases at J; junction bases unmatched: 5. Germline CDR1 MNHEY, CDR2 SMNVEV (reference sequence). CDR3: CASSLVAGGPSYEQYF. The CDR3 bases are TGTGCCAGCAGTTTAGTTGCGGGAGGGCCCTCCTACGAGCAGTACTTC.

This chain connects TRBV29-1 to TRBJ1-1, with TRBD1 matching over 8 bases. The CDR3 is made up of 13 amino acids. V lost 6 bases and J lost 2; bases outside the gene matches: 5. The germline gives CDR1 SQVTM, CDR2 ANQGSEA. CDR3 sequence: CSVDQGANTEAFF. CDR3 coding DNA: TGCAGCGTGGACCAGGGGGCTAACACTGAAGCTTTCTTT.

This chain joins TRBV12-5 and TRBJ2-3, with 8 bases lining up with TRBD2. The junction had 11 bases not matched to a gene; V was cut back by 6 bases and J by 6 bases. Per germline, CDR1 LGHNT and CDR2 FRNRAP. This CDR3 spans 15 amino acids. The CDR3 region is CASGPGSGSGDTQYF. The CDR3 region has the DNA TGTGCTAGTGGCCCTGGAAGCGGGAGTGGGGATACGCAGTATTTT.

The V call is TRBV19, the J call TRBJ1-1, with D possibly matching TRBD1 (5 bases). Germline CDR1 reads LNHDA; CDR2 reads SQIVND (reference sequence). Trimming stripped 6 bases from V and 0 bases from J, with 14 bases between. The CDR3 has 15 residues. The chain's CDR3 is CASSSVGGMNTEAFF. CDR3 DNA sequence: TGTGCCAGTAGCTCGGTGGGGGGTATGAACACTGAAGCTTTCTTT.

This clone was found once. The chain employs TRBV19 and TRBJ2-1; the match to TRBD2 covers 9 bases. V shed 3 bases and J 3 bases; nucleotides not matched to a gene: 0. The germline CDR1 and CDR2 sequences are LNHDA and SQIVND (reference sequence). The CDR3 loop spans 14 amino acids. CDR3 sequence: CASSMREGYNEQFF. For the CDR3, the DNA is TGTGCCAGTAGTATGCGGGAGGGCTACAATGAGCAGTTCTTC.

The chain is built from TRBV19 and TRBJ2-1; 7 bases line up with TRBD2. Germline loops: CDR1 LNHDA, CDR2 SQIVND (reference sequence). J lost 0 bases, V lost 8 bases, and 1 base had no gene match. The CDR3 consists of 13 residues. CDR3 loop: CASQRGSYNEQFF. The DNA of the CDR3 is TGTGCCAGTCAGCGGGGCTCCTACAATGAGCAGTTCTTC.

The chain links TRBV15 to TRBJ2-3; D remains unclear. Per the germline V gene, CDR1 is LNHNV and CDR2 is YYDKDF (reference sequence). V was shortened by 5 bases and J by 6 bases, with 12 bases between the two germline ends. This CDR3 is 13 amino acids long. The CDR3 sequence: CATSDFRRDTQYF. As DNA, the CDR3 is TGTGCCACCAGCGACTTCCGAAGGGATACGCAGTATTTT.

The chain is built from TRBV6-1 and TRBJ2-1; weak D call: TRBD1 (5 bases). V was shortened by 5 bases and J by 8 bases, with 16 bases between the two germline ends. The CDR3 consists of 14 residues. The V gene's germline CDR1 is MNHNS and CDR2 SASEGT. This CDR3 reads CASSSGLRVDEQFF. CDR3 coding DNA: TGTGCCAGCAGTTCCGGGCTCAGGGTGGATGAGCAGTTCTTC.

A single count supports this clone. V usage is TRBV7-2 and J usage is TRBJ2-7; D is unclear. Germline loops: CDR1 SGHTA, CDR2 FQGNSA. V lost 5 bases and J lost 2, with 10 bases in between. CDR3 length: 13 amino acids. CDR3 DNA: TGTGCCAGCAGCCCAGGATTCGCCTACGAGCAGTACTTC. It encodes CASSPGFAYEQYF.

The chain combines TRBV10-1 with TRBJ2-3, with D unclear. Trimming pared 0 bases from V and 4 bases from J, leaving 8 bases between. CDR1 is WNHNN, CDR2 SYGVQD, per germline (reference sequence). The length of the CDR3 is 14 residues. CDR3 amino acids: CASSESTLSDTQYF. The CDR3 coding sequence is TGCGCCAGCAGTGAGTCGACTTTATCAGATACGCAGTATTTT.

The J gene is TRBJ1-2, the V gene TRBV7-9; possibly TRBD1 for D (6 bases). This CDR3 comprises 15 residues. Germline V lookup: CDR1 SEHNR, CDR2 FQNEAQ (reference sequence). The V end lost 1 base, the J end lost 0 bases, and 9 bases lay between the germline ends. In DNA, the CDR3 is TGTGCCAGCAGCTTAGTACAGGGCACTAACTATGGCTACACCTTC. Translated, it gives CASSLVQGTNYGYTF.

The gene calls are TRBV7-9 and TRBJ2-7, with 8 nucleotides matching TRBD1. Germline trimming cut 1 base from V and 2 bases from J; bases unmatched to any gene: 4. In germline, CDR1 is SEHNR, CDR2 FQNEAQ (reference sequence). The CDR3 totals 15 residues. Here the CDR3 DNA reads TGTGCCAGCAGCTTAGGGGCCAGGGGGCCCTACGAGCAGTACTTC. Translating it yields CASSLGARGPYEQYF.

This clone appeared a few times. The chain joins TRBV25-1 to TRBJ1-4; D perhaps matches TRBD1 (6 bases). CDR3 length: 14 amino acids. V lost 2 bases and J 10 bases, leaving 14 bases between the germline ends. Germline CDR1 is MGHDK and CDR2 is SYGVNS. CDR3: CASSELAIRGKLFF. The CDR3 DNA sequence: TGTGCCAGCAGTGAACTTGCGATCAGGGGAAAACTGTTTTTT. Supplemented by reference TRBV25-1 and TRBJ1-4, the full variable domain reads EADIYQTPRYLVIGTGKKITLECSQTMGHDKMYWYQQDPGMELHLIHYSYGVNSTEKGDLSSESTVSRIRTEHFPLTLESARPSHTSQYLCASSELAIRGKLFFGSGTQLSVL.

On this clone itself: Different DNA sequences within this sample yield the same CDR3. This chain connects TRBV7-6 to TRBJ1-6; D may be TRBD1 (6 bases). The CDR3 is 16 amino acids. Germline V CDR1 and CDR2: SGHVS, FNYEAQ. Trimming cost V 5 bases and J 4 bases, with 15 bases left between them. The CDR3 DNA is TGTGCCAGCAGCGCGATACAGGGTTCTTATAATTCACCCCTCCACTTT. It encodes CASSAIQGSYNSPLHF.

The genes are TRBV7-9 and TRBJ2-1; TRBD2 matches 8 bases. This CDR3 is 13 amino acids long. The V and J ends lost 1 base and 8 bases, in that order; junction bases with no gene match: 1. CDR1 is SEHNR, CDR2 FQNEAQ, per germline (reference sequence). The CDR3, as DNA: TGTGCCAGCAGCTTAGGCGGGAGGTATGAGCAGTTCTTC. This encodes CASSLGGRYEQFF.